The 3 T cell receptor beta chains in this list originate from one sample, sequenced in a study of long-term antiretroviral therapy in people with HIV. Sequencing used immunoSEQ v3.0 at survey level. TCRdb's table, derived via immunoSEQ multiplex PCR, lists solely in-frame clones and lacks some. The sample shows fewer than 35,000 clones, roughly 97% of them seen only once. The source was unsorted PBMCs, collected 6.9 years after starting antiretroviral therapy. These receptors all stem from a man in his thirties or forties with HIV.

The chain carries TRBV5-5 and TRBJ2-7; 13 bases are a match to TRBD2. Germline values: CDR1 SGHKS, CDR2 YYEKEE (reference sequence). The CDR3 runs to 17 residues. V gave up 4 bases and J gave up 0 bases; unmatched junction bases: 7. CDR3 amino acids: CASSPTSGGSSSYEQYF. The CDR3 DNA reads TGTGCCAGCAGCCCGACTAGCGGGGGGTCTAGCTCCTACGAGCAGTACTTC.

The chain uses TRBV6-5 and TRBJ2-3; D gene ambiguous. V was clipped by 2 bases and J by 5 bases, with 8 bases between them. There are 13 residues in the CDR3. CDR1 and CDR2 (germline): MNHEY, SVGAGI. CDR3 amino acids: CASSYPTRDTQYF. CDR3 nucleotide sequence: TGTGCCAGCAGTTACCCCACCCGAGATACGCAGTATTTT.

V is TRBV4-3 and J is TRBJ2-3; TRBD1 agrees at 7 bases. This CDR3 is built from 13 residues. V trimming: 1 base; J trimming: 9 bases; junction bases outside the gene matches: 4. Germline loops: CDR1 LGHNA, CDR2 YSLEER. As DNA, the CDR3 is TGCGCCAGCAGCCAAGGACAGGGTACCACGCAGTATTTT. Protein: CASSQGQGTTQYF.